This T cell receptor (beta chain) stems from a study of shared clonotypes between healthy human individuals. Only one count was recorded for this clone. TCRdb's table, derived via immunoSEQ multiplex PCR, lists solely in-frame clones and lacks some. The table lists about 580,000 clones, roughly 98% of them singletons. CD45RO-negative, CCR7-selected cells formed the naive CD8 fraction, which excluded terminally differentiated effector memory CD45RA+ cells. The length of the CDR3 is 12 residues. V shed 4 bases and J shed 9 bases, with 10 bases lying between them. CDR1 is SGHTA and CDR2 is FQGNSA in the germline V gene.

The material sequenced was naive CD8+ T cells sorted from blood. This chain connects TRBV7-2 to TRBJ2-1; no clear D gene. This clonotype was sampled from a man aged 30-40 years in good health. The CDR3 DNA is TGTGCCAGCAGCTACTCGGTCGGTGAGCAGTTCTTC. Protein: CASSYSVGEQFF.